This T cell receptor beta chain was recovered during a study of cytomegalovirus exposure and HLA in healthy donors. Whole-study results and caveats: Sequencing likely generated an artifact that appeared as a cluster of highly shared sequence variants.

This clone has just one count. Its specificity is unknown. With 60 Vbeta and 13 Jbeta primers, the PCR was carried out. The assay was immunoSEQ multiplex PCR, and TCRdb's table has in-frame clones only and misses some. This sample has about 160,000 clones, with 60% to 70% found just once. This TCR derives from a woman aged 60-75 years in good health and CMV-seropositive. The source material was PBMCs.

CDR3 sequence: CASRETSGSYEQYF. CDR3 sequence (DNA): TGCGCCAGCAGGGAGACTAGCGGGAGCTACGAGCAGTACTTC. V gene TRBV5-1 combines with J gene TRBJ2-7, with 12 bases lining up with TRBD2. This CDR3 contains 14 residues. The germline V gene has CDR1 SGHRS and CDR2 YFSETQ. V gave up 5 bases and J gave up 3 bases; unmatched junction bases: 3. Filled out from reference TRBV5-1 and TRBJ2-7, the complete variable domain reads KAGVTQTPRYLIKTRGQQVTLSCSPISGHRSVSWYQQTPGQGLQFLFEYFSETQRNKGNFPGRFSGRQFSNSRSEMNVSTLELGDSALYLCASRETSGSYEQYFGPGTRLTVT.